One and the same sample provided the 25 T cell receptor beta chains below, sequenced in a study of shared clonotypes between healthy human individuals. The naive CD8 population came from CD45RO-negative cells selected for CCR7, without terminally differentiated effector memory CD45RA+ cells. Profiled with immunoSEQ multiplex PCR; TCRdb holds only in-frame clones, not every one. Of roughly 770,000 clones detected, about 96% appear once; the ten largest clones hold less than 0.3%. Sequenced: naive CD8+ T cells sorted from blood. The receptor set was obtained from a man aged 30 to 39 in good health.

The chain joins TRBV27 to TRBJ2-6, with D perhaps being TRBD1 or TRBD2 (5 bases each). This CDR3 spans 20 amino acids. The germline V and J ends were trimmed by 6 bases and 0 bases, with 24 bases remaining between them. CDR1 and CDR2 from the germline V gene are MNHEY and SMNVEV (reference sequence). CDR3 bases: TGTGCCAGCAGCCAAATAAGTCGGGACCCTAAGGGCTCTGGGGCCAACGTCCTGACTTTC. Amino acid sequence: CASSQISRDPKGSGANVLTF.

The V call is TRBV7-9, the J call TRBJ2-1, with D tentatively TRBD2 (6 bases). The germline V gene has CDR1 SEHNR and CDR2 FQNEAQ (reference sequence). The CDR3 is made up of 14 amino acids. V lost 5 bases and J lost 5, with 13 bases in between. The CDR3 nucleotides read TGTGCCAGCAGCGGGGGAGGCCCCGACAATGAGCAGTTCTTC. Translated, it gives CASSGGGPDNEQFF.

The chain combines TRBV30 with TRBJ2-7, with D perhaps TRBD1 (6 bases). In germline, CDR1 is GTSNPN, CDR2 SVGIG (reference sequence). The CDR3 consists of 13 residues. V was pared by 0 bases and J by 5 bases, with 11 bases between. The CDR3 coding sequence is TGTGCCTGGAGTGTATTTGGGGGCAACGAGCAGTACTTC. Its protein product is CAWSVFGGNEQYF.

The chain combines TRBV25-1 with TRBJ1-2; D call uncertain. Per the germline V gene, CDR1 is MGHDK and CDR2 is SYGVNS. CDR3 length: 13 amino acids. Trimming removed 2 bases at V and 3 bases at J, with 7 bases between. The CDR3 loop is CASSEGSDYGYTF. In nucleotides, the CDR3 is TGTGCCAGCAGTGAAGGTTCGGACTATGGCTACACCTTC.

In its sample, this clone was seen once. CDR3 sequence (DNA): TGTGCCAGCACCCCACTAGCCCTATACGAGCAGTACTTC. Translated, it gives CASTPLALYEQYF. The genes are TRBV2 and TRBJ2-7; tentatively, D is TRBD2 (6 bases). The CDR3 sequence is 13 residues long. V shed 7 bases and J shed 4 bases, with 14 bases lying between them. Germline assignment: CDR1 SNHLY and CDR2 FYNNEI.

The chain employs TRBV29-1 and TRBJ2-1; D is uncertain. Trimming shortened V by 8 bases and J by 5 bases, and 19 bases separated the two germline ends. CDR1 is SQVTM, CDR2 ANQGSEA, per germline. This CDR3 has 14 residues. As DNA, the CDR3 is TGCAGCTGCTTAGGGTTCGGAATACACAATGAGCAGTTCTTC. Residues: CSCLGFGIHNEQFF.

J is TRBJ2-2 and V is TRBV27; tentatively, D is TRBD1 or TRBD2 (6 bases each). Germline CDR1 is MNHEY and CDR2 is SMNVEV (reference sequence). V was clipped by 4 bases and J by 7 bases, with 22 bases between them. This CDR3 comprises 17 residues. CDR3 nucleotides: TGTGCCAGCAGTTCCCGTTGGGGGGCAGGGTCTGTCGGGGAGCTGTTTTTT. Its translation is CASSSRWGAGSVGELFF.

The genes are TRBV5-1 and TRBJ2-5; TRBD1 matches at 7 bases. The CDR3 has 14 amino acids. V lost 0 bases and J lost 5; bases outside the gene matches: 4. Germline CDR1 and CDR2: SGHRS and YFSETQ. The CDR3 region has the DNA TGCGCCAGCAGCTTGGTGACAGGGCTGGAGACCCAGTACTTC. Residues: CASSLVTGLETQYF.

The chain has TRBV4-1 and TRBJ1-2; tentatively, D is TRBD1 (5 bases). Trimming stripped 1 base from V and 4 bases from J, with 10 bases between. The germline CDR1 and CDR2 sequences are MGHRA and YSYEKL. CDR3 size: 14 residues. CDR3 residues: CASSQGQNSYGYTF. The CDR3 bases are TGCGCCAGCAGCCAAGGACAGAATTCCTATGGCTACACCTTC.

V and J are TRBV9 and TRBJ2-1, with TRBD1 matching over 7 bases. The trim removed 3 bases at V and 5 bases at J, leaving 11 bases unmatched. CDR1 SGDLS and CDR2 YYNGEE come from the germline V gene. The CDR3 is 16 amino acids. The CDR3 here is CASSAPGQVLDNEQFF. The CDR3 bases are TGTGCCAGCAGCGCGCCCGGACAGGTTTTAGACAATGAGCAGTTCTTC.

The chain carries TRBV9 and TRBJ1-1, with TRBD1 as a possible D gene (5 bases). V lost 3 bases and J lost 1, with 16 bases in between. The CDR3 sequence is 16 residues long. Germline assignment: CDR1 SGDLS and CDR2 YYNGEE. CDR3 coding DNA: TGTGCCAGCAGCGGAGGGGTCAGGGAGGCGAACACTGAAGCTTTCTTT. This sequence encodes CASSGGVREANTEAFF.

The chain carries TRBV11-2 and TRBJ2-5; 7 bases agree with TRBD1. This CDR3 comprises 15 residues. V trimming: 6 bases; J trimming: 1 base; junction bases outside the gene matches: 8. Germline CDR1 SGHAT, CDR2 FQNNGV. The CDR3 bases are TGTGCCAGCAGGAGAATGGGGACAGCCCAAGAGACCCAGTACTTC. Amino acids: CASRRMGTAQETQYF.

J is TRBJ2-1 and V is TRBV25-1; 10 bases are a match to TRBD2. The CDR3 is 18 amino acids. After removal of 2 bases from V and 4 bases from J, the junction contained 11 bases not matched to a gene. Germline-derived CDR1 and CDR2 are MGHDK and SYGVNS. In DNA, the CDR3 is TGTGCCAGCAGTGAAGGCCTAGCGGGAGCCCCGGGATACAATGAGCAGTTCTTC. Amino acids: CASSEGLAGAPGYNEQFF.

V gene TRBV15 combines with J gene TRBJ2-7; TRBD1 matches 7 bases. Looked up from germline, CDR1 is LNHNV and CDR2 is YYDKDF (reference sequence). The CDR3 spans 14 residues. V was pared by 2 bases and J by 1 base, with 2 bases of the junction left unmatched. CDR3 bases: TGTGCCACCAGCAGACAGGGACAGTCCTACGAGCAGTACTTC. This sequence encodes CATSRQGQSYEQYF.

This rearrangement joins TRBV2 to TRBJ1-1; D is ambiguous. The V end lost 7 bases, the J end lost 0 bases, and 12 bases lay between the germline ends. Per germline, CDR1 SNHLY and CDR2 FYNNEI. The CDR3 runs to 14 residues. Here the CDR3 DNA reads TGTGCCAGCAAGCGAGGCGGTATGAACACTGAAGCTTTCTTT. It codes for CASKRGGMNTEAFF.

CDR3 region: CASSTNGGHEQFF. The CDR3 bases are TGTGCCAGCAGTACCAATGGGGGGCATGAGCAGTTCTTC. This chain joins TRBV6-5 and TRBJ2-1; D assignment may be TRBD1 or TRBD2 (6 bases each). CDR3 length equals 13 residues. Deletions cut 5 bases from V and 8 bases from J, with 13 bases between. Per the germline V gene, CDR1 is MNHEY and CDR2 is SVGAGI.

V gene TRBV7-9 combines with J gene TRBJ2-7, with 9 bases that match TRBD1. The junction had 11 bases not matched to a gene; V was cut back by 5 bases and J by 6 bases. Per germline, CDR1 SEHNR and CDR2 FQNEAQ (reference sequence). The CDR3 has 15 amino acids. The DNA of the CDR3 is TGTGCCAGCAGCCCGTTGACAGGGGGAACATCCGAGCAGTACTTC. It encodes CASSPLTGGTSEQYF.

In DNA, the CDR3 is TGTGCCAGCAGCACGACTAGCGGGAGCTCCTACGAGCAGTACTTC. As protein: CASSTTSGSSYEQYF. The V call is TRBV27, the J call TRBJ2-7; TRBD2 matches 12 bases. Per the germline V gene, CDR1 is MNHEY and CDR2 is SMNVEV (reference sequence). This CDR3 has 15 amino acids. Germline trimming cut 6 bases from V and 0 bases from J; bases unmatched to any gene: 3.

Comment on this clone: The sample contains more than one DNA sequence encoding this CDR3. This chain links TRBV4-1 with TRBJ2-3; tentatively, D is TRBD1 (6 bases). The CDR3 has 14 residues. V lost 0 bases to trimming and J lost 3 bases, with 7 bases between them. From germline, CDR1 is MGHRA and CDR2 YSYEKL. The DNA of the CDR3 is TGCGCCAGCAGCCAAGATACAGGGACAGATACGCAGTATTTT. Translation: CASSQDTGTDTQYF.

The chain couples TRBV9 to TRBJ2-7; D could derive from TRBD1 or TRBD2 (6 bases each). Germline V gives CDR1 SGDLS, CDR2 YYNGEE. The V gene lost 0 bases and the J gene lost 1 base, with 11 bases spanning the gap. The CDR3 sequence is 15 residues long. The CDR3: CASSVGGAGSYEQYF. The CDR3 bases are TGTGCCAGCAGCGTAGGGGGGGCAGGATCCTACGAGCAGTACTTC.

The V gene is TRBV27, the J gene TRBJ2-1; tentatively, D is TRBD1 (7 bases). Germline V gene sequence: CDR1 MNHEY, CDR2 SMNVEV (reference sequence). This CDR3 is 16 amino acids long. Trimming stripped 2 bases from V and 4 bases from J, with 15 bases between. The DNA for the CDR3 is TGTGCCAGCAGTTTAAAAGTAGCAGGGGGGTACAATGAGCAGTTCTTC. Translation gives CASSLKVAGGYNEQFF.

The V gene is TRBV15, the J gene TRBJ2-7; D not certain. CDR1 is LNHNV and CDR2 is YYDKDF in the germline V gene (reference sequence). Trimming pared 0 bases from V and 5 bases from J, leaving 8 bases between. The CDR3 sequence is 13 residues long. The CDR3 DNA reads TGTGCCACCAGCAGAGATTCCCCTGACGAGCAGTACTTC. Translating gives CATSRDSPDEQYF.

The rearrangement uses TRBV18 and TRBJ2-1; 8 nucleotides agree with TRBD1. The CDR3 has 15 amino acids. Germline V gives CDR1 KGHSH, CDR2 LQKENI. The junction had 11 bases not matched to a gene; V was cut back by 4 bases and J by 9 bases. CDR3 coding DNA: TGTGCCAGCTCACTTCGAGCAGGGGGCTTGGGTGAGCAGTTCTTC. Its protein product is CASSLRAGGLGEQFF. Supplemented by reference TRBV18 and TRBJ2-1, the full variable domain reads NAGVMQNPRHLVRRRGQEARLRCSPMKGHSHVYWYRQLPEEGLKFMVYLQKENIIDESGMPKERFSAEFPKEGPSILRIQQVVRGDSAAYFCASSLRAGGLGEQFFGPGTRLTVL.

This rearrangement joins TRBV4-1 to TRBJ2-4; 8 nucleotides agree with TRBD1. Germline V gives CDR1 MGHRA, CDR2 YSYEKL. The CDR3 loop spans 15 amino acids. After removal of 0 bases from V and 7 bases from J, the junction contained 5 bases not matched to a gene. The CDR3 coding sequence is TGCGCCAGCAGCCAAGAGGGACAGGTTATGAACATTCAGTACTTC. Amino acids: CASSQEGQVMNIQYF.

This clone was counted between two and nine times. The rearrangement joins TRBV11-3 to TRBJ2-1; TRBD2 aligns across 11 bases. This CDR3 has 18 residues. Trimming cost V 7 bases and J 1 base; bases outside gene matches: 12. Per germline, CDR1 SGHNT and CDR2 YENEEA. The chain's CDR3 is CASTPKGLAGGSYNEQFF. Here the CDR3 DNA reads TGTGCCAGCACCCCCAAGGGGCTAGCGGGAGGTTCCTACAATGAGCAGTTCTTC.